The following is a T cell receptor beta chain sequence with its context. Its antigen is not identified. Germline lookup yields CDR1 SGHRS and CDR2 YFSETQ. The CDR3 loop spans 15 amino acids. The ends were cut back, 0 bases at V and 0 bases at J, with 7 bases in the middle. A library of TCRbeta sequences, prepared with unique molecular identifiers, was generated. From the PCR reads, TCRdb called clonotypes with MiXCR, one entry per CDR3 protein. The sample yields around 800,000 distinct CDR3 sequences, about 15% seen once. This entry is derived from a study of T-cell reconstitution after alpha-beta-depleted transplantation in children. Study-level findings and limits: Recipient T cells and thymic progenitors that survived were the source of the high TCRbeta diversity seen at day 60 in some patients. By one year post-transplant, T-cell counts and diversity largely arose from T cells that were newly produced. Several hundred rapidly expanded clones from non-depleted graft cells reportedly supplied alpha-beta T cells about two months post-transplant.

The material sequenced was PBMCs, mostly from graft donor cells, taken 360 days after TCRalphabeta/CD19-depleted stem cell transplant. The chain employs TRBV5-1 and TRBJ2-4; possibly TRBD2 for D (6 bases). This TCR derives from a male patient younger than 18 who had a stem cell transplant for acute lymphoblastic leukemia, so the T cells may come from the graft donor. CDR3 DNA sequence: TGCGCCAGCAGCTTGGGGGACTCAGCCAAAAACATTCAGTACTTC. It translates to CASSLGDSAKNIQYF. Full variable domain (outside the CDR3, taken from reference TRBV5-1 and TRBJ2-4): KAGVTQTPRYLIKTRGQQVTLSCSPISGHRSVSWYQQTPGQGLQFLFEYFSETQRNKGNFPGRFSGRQFSNSRSEMNVSTLELGDSALYLCASSLGDSAKNIQYFGAGTRLSVL.